The clone carrying this T cell receptor beta chain was seen repeatedly, ten times or more. Its target is unknown. Unique molecular identifiers were incorporated into the prepared TCRbeta library. MiXCR, applied by TCRdb to the PCR reads, yields one record per CDR3 protein. Here the sample spans about 29,000 distinct CDR3 sequences, roughly 6% being singletons. The sample comes from a study of T-cell reconstitution after alpha-beta-depleted transplantation in children. General study findings and limits: T-cell counts and diversity at one year following transplant were attributed mainly to newly produced T cells. Elevated TCRbeta diversity at day 60 was traced, in some patients, to surviving recipient T cells and thymic progenitors. At around two months after transplant, the alpha-beta T cells were reportedly derived from several hundred expanded clones that came from non-depleted graft cells.

The starting material was PBMCs, mostly from graft donor cells, obtained 180 days after TCRalphabeta/CD19-depleted stem cell transplant. The origin of this receptor is a male patient under 18 who had a stem cell transplant for acute myeloid leukemia, so the T cells may come from the graft donor.

DNA of the CDR3: TGCGCCAGCCAGGGAATTTCCTACAATGAGCAGTTCTTC. Translation gives CASQGISYNEQFF. J is TRBJ2-1 and V is TRBV10-2; D is perhaps TRBD1 (5 bases). Trimming removed 8 bases at V and 1 base at J, with 9 bases between. The CDR3 extends over 13 amino acids. Germline lookup yields CDR1 WSHSY and CDR2 SAAADI.